Following are 27 T cell receptor beta chains from one sample sequenced in a study of blood T cell repertoires in COVID-19. Method: immunoSEQ multiplex PCR; TCRdb's copy keeps in-frame clones and lacks some. The sample carries a few hundred thousand clones, approximately 82% recorded once. Sequenced sample: peripheral blood. These receptors all come from a woman in her 40s who had recovered from COVID-19.

The chain employs TRBV9 and TRBJ1-6; perhaps TRBD1 as D (5 bases). V was shortened by 0 bases and J by 11 bases, with 21 bases between the two germline ends. The CDR3 is made up of 17 amino acids. Germline V gene sequence: CDR1 SGDLS, CDR2 YYNGEE. CDR3 region: CASSVGSGSEQFPPLHF. CDR3 bases: TGTGCCAGCAGCGTAGGATCAGGGTCGGAACAATTCCCACCCCTCCACTTT.

This sequence joins TRBV10-3 and TRBJ2-2, with TRBD1 matching 11 bases. V lost 6 bases and J lost 6; bases outside the gene matches: 3. Germline CDR1 is ENHRY and CDR2 is SYGVKD. The CDR3 has 14 residues. The CDR3 DNA sequence: TGTGCCATCAGGGGACAGGGGGATGCCGGGGAGCTGTTTTTT. Amino acid sequence: CAIRGQGDAGELFF.

This chain connects TRBV7-2 to TRBJ2-1, with 10 bases identical to TRBD2. The trim removed 3 bases at V and 2 bases at J, leaving 1 base unmatched. Per the germline V gene, CDR1 is SGHTA and CDR2 is FQGNSA. This CDR3 has 15 residues. CDR3 amino acids: CASSFSGGTYNEQFF. CDR3 coding DNA: TGTGCCAGCAGCTTTAGCGGGGGGACCTACAATGAGCAGTTCTTC.

In DNA, the CDR3 is TGTGCCAGCAGGGGTAGCGGGGGTCTCTCCTACAATGAGCAGTTCTTC. Translating gives CASRGSGGLSYNEQFF. This chain links TRBV11-3 with TRBJ2-1; TRBD2 agrees at 9 bases. Trimming at V came to 6 bases and at J to 0 bases, leaving 6 bases not matched to a gene. CDR3 length equals 16 residues. Germline CDR1 is SGHNT and CDR2 is YENEEA.

The chain recombines TRBV6-1 with TRBJ2-7; D is perhaps TRBD1 (5 bases). The V gene lost 1 base and the J gene lost 3 bases, with 13 bases spanning the gap. The V gene's germline CDR1 is MNHNS and CDR2 SASEGT. This CDR3 contains 15 residues. This CDR3 reads CASSEGSGINYEQYF. DNA of the CDR3: TGTGCCAGCAGTGAAGGCTCAGGGATCAACTACGAGCAGTACTTC.

V usage is TRBV5-1 and J usage is TRBJ2-5, with 7 bases lining up with TRBD1. This CDR3 is built from 14 residues. V gave up 4 bases and J gave up 1 base; unmatched junction bases: 4. Germline V gene data show CDR1 as SGHRS and CDR2 as YFSETQ. The DNA for the CDR3 is TGCGCCAGCAGCCCGAGGACAGGCCAAGAGACCCAGTACTTC. Amino acids: CASSPRTGQETQYF.

The CDR3 region is CATLQRENTEAFF. CDR3 sequence (DNA): TGTGCCACCCTCCAGAGGGAGAACACTGAAGCTTTCTTT. The genes are TRBV12-3 or TRBV12-4 and TRBJ1-1; D is unresolved. This CDR3 is 13 amino acids long. V was cut by 10 bases and J by 1 base, with 13 bases left in between.

The chain joins TRBV6-5 to TRBJ1-4; 8 bases match TRBD1. This CDR3 contains 12 residues. After removal of 8 bases from V and 8 bases from J, the junction contained 4 bases not matched to a gene. Germline V lookup: CDR1 MNHEY, CDR2 SVGAGI. CDR3 sequence (DNA): TGTGCCAGCGGACAGGGCTTCGAAAAACTGTTTTTT. This encodes CASGQGFEKLFF.

The V gene is TRBV7-2, the J gene TRBJ2-2; TRBD2 matches 16 bases. The CDR3 totals 17 residues. CDR1 and CDR2 (germline): SGHTA, FQGNSA. The V segment lost 5 bases and the J segment 6 bases; nucleotides outside the gene matches: 6. The CDR3 DNA reads TGTGCCAGCAGCACCCTCGGGACTAGCGGGGGGGCCGGGGAGCTGTTTTTT. Translated: CASSTLGTSGGAGELFF.

J is TRBJ1-6 and V is TRBV7-6, with unresolved D. CDR3 length: 16 amino acids. CDR1 and CDR2 (germline): SGHVS, FNYEAQ. V was clipped by 5 bases and J by 6 bases, with 17 bases between them. This chain's CDR3 is CASSPASGAINSPLHF. In nucleotides, the CDR3 is TGTGCCAGCAGCCCCGCCTCGGGAGCTATTAATTCACCCCTCCACTTT.

In its sample, this clone was seen a few times. Other nucleotide sequences in the sample specify the same CDR3. This chain uses TRBV3-1 (or the pseudogene TRBV3-2) with TRBJ1-2, with a possible D match to TRBD1 (6 bases). Germline V CDR1 and CDR2: LGHDT, YNNKEL (reference sequence). There are 15 residues in the CDR3. The germline V and J ends were trimmed by 4 bases and 0 bases, with 12 bases remaining between them. CDR3 DNA: TGTGCCAGCAGCCGCTCCCCAGGGGCTAACTATGGCTACACCTTC. Translating gives CASSRSPGANYGYTF.

This chain connects TRBV7-2 to TRBJ2-1; no reliable D call. The CDR3 is 14 residues long. V was trimmed by 1 base and J by 7 bases, leaving 11 bases between them. The germline gives CDR1 SGHTA, CDR2 FQGNSA. In nucleotides, the CDR3 is TGTGCCAGCAGCTTAGAAGCCCAACCTAATGAGCAGTTCTTC. Encoded protein: CASSLEAQPNEQFF.

The gene calls are TRBV7-2 and TRBJ1-2; 7 nucleotides align to TRBD1. Per the germline V gene, CDR1 is SGHTA and CDR2 is FQGNSA. The CDR3 spans 13 residues. V dropped 1 base and J dropped 8; count of bases not matched to a gene: 4. DNA of the CDR3: TGTGCCAGCAGCTTAGGGTCCAGGGGGGGCTACACCTTC. As protein: CASSLGSRGGYTF.

The rearrangement links TRBV4-3 to TRBJ2-7; 7 bases are a match to TRBD2. Per the germline V gene, CDR1 is LGHNA and CDR2 is YSLEER. V was pared by 4 bases and J by 3 bases, with 6 bases of the junction left unmatched. The CDR3 spans 14 residues. The CDR3 nucleotides are TGCGCCAGCAGCCCAACTAGCGCCGGCTACGAGCAGTACTTC. Its protein is CASSPTSAGYEQYF.

The V and J genes are TRBV29-1 and TRBJ2-5, with D maybe TRBD2 (5 bases). The CDR3 is made up of 14 amino acids. Germline lookup yields CDR1 SQVTM and CDR2 ANQGSEA. V was cut by 6 bases and J by 2 bases, with 16 bases left in between. CDR3 loop: CSVGYYGRQETQYF. CDR3 coding DNA: TGCAGCGTAGGGTATTATGGGAGACAAGAGACCCAGTACTTC.

The rearrangement joins TRBV4-3 to TRBJ1-4, with D possibly matching TRBD1 (5 bases). The CDR3 is 13 amino acids. Trimming cost V 2 bases and J 11 bases, with 12 bases left between them. Germline lookup yields CDR1 LGHNA and CDR2 YSLEER. CDR3 nucleotides: TGCGCCAGCAGCCAAACCTCGGGGGGTAAACTGTTTTTT. It encodes CASSQTSGGKLFF.

This chain links TRBV10-1 with TRBJ2-1, with 8 bases lining up with TRBD2. CDR1 and CDR2 (germline): WNHNN, SYGVQD (reference sequence). The CDR3 contains 18 residues. J was trimmed by 4 bases and V by 4 bases; bases with no gene match: 15. For the CDR3, the DNA is TGCGCCAGCAGTGTTGATCTCGAAATAGCGGGACATTACAATGAGCAGTTCTTC. Amino acids: CASSVDLEIAGHYNEQFF.

Points on this clone: Other DNA sequences within the sample encode an identical CDR3. V and J are TRBV18 and TRBJ2-3, with a tentative D call TRBD1 (6 bases). Germline values: CDR1 KGHSH, CDR2 LQKENI. The CDR3 is 15 amino acids. The V end was cut by 3 bases, the J end by 0 bases, with 10 bases between. CDR3 amino acids: CASSPNRDSTDTQYF. DNA for the CDR3: TGTGCCAGCTCACCCAACAGGGACAGCACAGATACGCAGTATTTT.

The J gene is TRBJ1-4, the V gene TRBV30, with a possible D match to TRBD1 (6 bases). CDR1 GTSNPN and CDR2 SVGIG come from the germline V gene (reference sequence). This CDR3 contains 15 residues. With 2 bases removed from V and 7 bases from J, the gap between germline ends came to 17 bases. The CDR3 here is CAWSPQGRGSEKLFF. CDR3 coding DNA: TGTGCCTGGAGTCCCCAGGGCAGGGGTAGTGAAAAACTGTTTTTT.

The gene calls are TRBV10-3 and TRBJ1-3; D call uncertain. In germline, CDR1 is ENHRY, CDR2 SYGVKD. There are 15 residues in the CDR3. V was shortened by 2 bases and J by 0 bases, with 8 bases between the two germline ends. The CDR3 loop is CAISESRNSGNTIYF. CDR3 bases: TGTGCCATCAGTGAGAGCAGGAACTCTGGAAACACCATATATTTT.

The J gene is TRBJ1-5, the V gene TRBV5-6; D is perhaps TRBD1 (6 bases). The V gene's germline CDR1 is SGHDT and CDR2 YYEEEE. The CDR3 spans 16 residues. Trimming took 0 bases from V and 4 from J, leaving 14 bases between them. This chain's CDR3 is CASSLGGGGWNQPQHF. In DNA form, the CDR3 reads TGTGCCAGCAGCTTGGGAGGGGGGGGATGGAATCAGCCCCAGCATTTT.

V and J are TRBV18 and TRBJ2-3, with 7 bases that match TRBD1. The germline V gene has CDR1 KGHSH and CDR2 LQKENI. The CDR3 sequence is 17 residues long. Trimming removed 3 bases from V and 4 bases from J; junction bases left unmatched: 13. The CDR3 nucleotides are TGTGCCAGCTCACCCAGCGCCACAGGGGAAGTAGCAGATACGCAGTATTTT. It encodes CASSPSATGEVADTQYF.

The V and J genes are TRBV7-9 and TRBJ1-2; 10 bases match TRBD1. Germline V gene sequence: CDR1 SEHNR, CDR2 FQNEAQ (reference sequence). The CDR3 sequence is 17 residues long. V shed 3 bases and J 8 bases; nucleotides not matched to a gene: 15. The CDR3 nucleotides read TGTGCCAGCAGCTTGACAGGGGGCGATCAATCTAAGAGGGGCTACACCTTC. Protein sequence: CASSLTGGDQSKRGYTF.

This clone was found once. J is TRBJ2-3 and V is TRBV4-2; D perhaps matches TRBD2 (6 bases). Germline V gene sequence: CDR1 LGHNA, CDR2 YNFKEQ. The CDR3 runs to 15 residues. Between the trimmed V and J ends, which lost 5 bases and 4 bases, there was a span of 16 bases. The CDR3 DNA is TGTGCCAGCAGCTCGAGCGCCGGAGGGGCAGATACGCAGTATTTT. Translated: CASSSSAGGADTQYF.

The chain joins TRBV7-2 to TRBJ2-5, with 9 bases matching TRBD2. Germline V gives CDR1 SGHTA, CDR2 FQGNSA. The CDR3 loop spans 14 amino acids. The trim removed 5 bases at V and 4 bases at J, leaving 5 bases unmatched. In DNA form, the CDR3 reads TGTGCCAGCAGCCCGCGGGGGGGCAGAGAGACCCAGTACTTC. Translation: CASSPRGGRETQYF.

This chain uses TRBV5-1 with TRBJ2-3, with TRBD2 as a possible D gene (5 bases). The CDR3 totals 14 residues. CDR1 and CDR2 (germline): SGHRS, YFSETQ. Deletions cut 1 base from V and 2 bases from J, with 8 bases between. In DNA form, the CDR3 reads TGCGCCAGCAGCTTGATAGGACTCACAGATACGCAGTATTTT. Translated, it gives CASSLIGLTDTQYF.

V and J are TRBV27 and TRBJ2-3; 8 bases align to TRBD2. Germline assignment: CDR1 MNHEY and CDR2 SMNVEV (reference sequence). The CDR3 contains 15 residues. The trim removed 3 bases at V and 5 bases at J, leaving 7 bases unmatched. This CDR3 reads CASSFWRGDGDTQYF. The CDR3 DNA sequence: TGTGCCAGCAGTTTTTGGCGGGGGGACGGAGATACGCAGTATTTT.